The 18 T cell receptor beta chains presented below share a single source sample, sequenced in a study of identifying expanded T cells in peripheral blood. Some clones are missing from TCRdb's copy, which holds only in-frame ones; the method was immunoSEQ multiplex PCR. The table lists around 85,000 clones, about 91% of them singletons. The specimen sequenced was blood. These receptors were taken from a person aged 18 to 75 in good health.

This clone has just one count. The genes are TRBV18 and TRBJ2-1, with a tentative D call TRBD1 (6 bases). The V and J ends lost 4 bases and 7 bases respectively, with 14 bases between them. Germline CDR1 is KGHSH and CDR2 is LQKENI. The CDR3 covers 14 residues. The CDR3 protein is CASSQGFQGNEQFF. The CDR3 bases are TGTGCCAGCTCACAGGGGTTCCAGGGGAATGAGCAGTTCTTC. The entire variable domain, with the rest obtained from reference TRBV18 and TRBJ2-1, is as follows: NAGVMQNPRHLVRRRGQEARLRCSPMKGHSHVYWYRQLPEEGLKFMVYLQKENIIDESGMPKERFSAEFPKEGPSILRIQQVVRGDSAAYFCASSQGFQGNEQFFGPGTRLTVL.

The chain's CDR3 is CASSVNRGSSYEQYF. Here the CDR3 DNA reads TGTGCCAGCAGCGTTAACAGGGGAAGTTCCTACGAGCAGTACTTC. V is TRBV7-6 and J is TRBJ2-7; 7 nucleotides line up with TRBD1. Germline loops: CDR1 SGHVS, CDR2 FNYEAQ. This CDR3 is built from 15 residues. With V trimmed by 5 bases and J by 1 base, 8 bases remained unmatched.

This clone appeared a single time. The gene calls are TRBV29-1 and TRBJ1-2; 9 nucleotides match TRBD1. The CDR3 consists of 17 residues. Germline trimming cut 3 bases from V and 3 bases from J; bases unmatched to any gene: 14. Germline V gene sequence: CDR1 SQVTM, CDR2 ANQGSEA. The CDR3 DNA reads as TGCAGCGTTGATCCGCCTGGCAGGACAGGGGTGGACTATGGCTACACCTTC. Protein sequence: CSVDPPGRTGVDYGYTF.

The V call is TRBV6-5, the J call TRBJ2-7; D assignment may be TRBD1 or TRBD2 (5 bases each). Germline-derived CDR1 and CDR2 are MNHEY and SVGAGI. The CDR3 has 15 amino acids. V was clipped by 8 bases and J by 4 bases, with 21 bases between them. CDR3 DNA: TGTGCCAGCTTCCTATGGGAGCAGGGAAGATACGAGCAGTACTTC. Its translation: CASFLWEQGRYEQYF.

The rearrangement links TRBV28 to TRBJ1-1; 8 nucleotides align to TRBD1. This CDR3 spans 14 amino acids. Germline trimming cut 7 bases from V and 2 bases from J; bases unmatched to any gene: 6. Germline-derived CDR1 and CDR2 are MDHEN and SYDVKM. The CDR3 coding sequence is TGTGCCAGCATCCGTCAGGGGGCTAACACTGAAGCTTTCTTT. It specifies CASIRQGANTEAFF.

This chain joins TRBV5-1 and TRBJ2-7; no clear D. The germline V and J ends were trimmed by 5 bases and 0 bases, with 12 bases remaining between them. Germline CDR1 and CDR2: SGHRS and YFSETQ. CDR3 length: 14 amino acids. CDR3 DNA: TGCGCCAGCAGTTCACTCCCTAACTCCTACGAGCAGTACTTC. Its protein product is CASSSLPNSYEQYF. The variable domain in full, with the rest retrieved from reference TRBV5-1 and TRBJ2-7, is KAGVTQTPRYLIKTRGQQVTLSCSPISGHRSVSWYQQTPGQGLQFLFEYFSETQRNKGNFPGRFSGRQFSNSRSEMNVSTLELGDSALYLCASSSLPNSYEQYFGPGTRLTVT.

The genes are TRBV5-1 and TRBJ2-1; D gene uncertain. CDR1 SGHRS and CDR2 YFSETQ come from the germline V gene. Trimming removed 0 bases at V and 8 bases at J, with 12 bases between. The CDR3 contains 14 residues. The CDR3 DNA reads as TGCGCCAGCAGCTTGGGGGAATTCGGCGATGAGCAGTTCTTC. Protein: CASSLGEFGDEQFF.

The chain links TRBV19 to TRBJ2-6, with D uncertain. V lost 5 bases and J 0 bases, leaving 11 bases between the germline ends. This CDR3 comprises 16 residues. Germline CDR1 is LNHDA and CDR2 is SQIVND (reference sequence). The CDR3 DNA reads TGTGCCAGTAGTCCAGGTTGGGACTCTGGGGCCAACGTCCTGACTTTC. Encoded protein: CASSPGWDSGANVLTF.

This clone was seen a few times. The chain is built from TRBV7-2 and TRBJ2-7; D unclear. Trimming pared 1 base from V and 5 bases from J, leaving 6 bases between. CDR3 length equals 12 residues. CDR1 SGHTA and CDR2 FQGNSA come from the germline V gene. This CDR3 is CASSLVPHEQYF. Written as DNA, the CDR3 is TGTGCCAGCAGCTTAGTCCCCCACGAGCAGTACTTC.

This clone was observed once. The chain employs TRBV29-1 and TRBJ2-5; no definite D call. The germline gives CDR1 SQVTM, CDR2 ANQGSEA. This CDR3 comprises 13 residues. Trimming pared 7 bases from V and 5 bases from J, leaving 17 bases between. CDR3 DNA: TGCAGCGCTCGAGCGACGGTGGGGGAGACCCAGTACTTC. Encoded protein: CSARATVGETQYF.

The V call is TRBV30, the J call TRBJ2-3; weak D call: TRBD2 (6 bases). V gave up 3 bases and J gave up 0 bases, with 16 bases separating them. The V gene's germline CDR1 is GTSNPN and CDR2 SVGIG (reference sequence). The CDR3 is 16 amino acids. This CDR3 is CAWSRGYRLSTDTQYF. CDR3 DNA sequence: TGTGCCTGGAGCCGGGGGTACCGCCTTAGCACAGATACGCAGTATTTT.

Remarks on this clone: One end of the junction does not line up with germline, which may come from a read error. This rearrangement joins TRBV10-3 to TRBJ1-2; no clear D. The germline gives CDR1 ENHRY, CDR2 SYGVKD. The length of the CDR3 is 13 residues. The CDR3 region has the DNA TGTGCCATCAGAGAGTTCGTAACCTATGGCTACACCTTC. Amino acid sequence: CAIREFVTYGYTF.

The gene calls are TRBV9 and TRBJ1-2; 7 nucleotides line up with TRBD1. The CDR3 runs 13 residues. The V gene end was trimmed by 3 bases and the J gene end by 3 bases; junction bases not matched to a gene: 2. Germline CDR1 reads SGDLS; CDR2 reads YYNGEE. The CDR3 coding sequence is TGTGCCAGCAGCGATGGGACAGACTATGGCTACACCTTC. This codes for CASSDGTDYGYTF.

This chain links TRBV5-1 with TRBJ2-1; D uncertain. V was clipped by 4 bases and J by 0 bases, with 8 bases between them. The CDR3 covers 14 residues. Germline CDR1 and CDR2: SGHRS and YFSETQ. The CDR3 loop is CASSRTGSYNEQFF. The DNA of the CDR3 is TGCGCCAGCAGCCGAACGGGCTCCTACAATGAGCAGTTCTTC.

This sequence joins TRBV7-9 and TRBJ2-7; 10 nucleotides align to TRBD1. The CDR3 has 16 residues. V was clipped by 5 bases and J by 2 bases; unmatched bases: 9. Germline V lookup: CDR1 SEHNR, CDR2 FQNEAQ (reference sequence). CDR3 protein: CASSTHRDRGTYEQYF. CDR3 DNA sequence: TGTGCCAGCAGCACGCACCGGGACAGGGGAACCTACGAGCAGTACTTC. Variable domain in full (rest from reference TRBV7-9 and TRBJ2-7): DTGVSQNPRHKITKRGQNVTFRCDPISEHNRLYWYRQTLGQGPEFLTYFQNEAQLEKSRLLSDRFSAERPKGSFSTLEIQRTEQGDSAMYLCASSTHRDRGTYEQYFGPGTRLTVT.

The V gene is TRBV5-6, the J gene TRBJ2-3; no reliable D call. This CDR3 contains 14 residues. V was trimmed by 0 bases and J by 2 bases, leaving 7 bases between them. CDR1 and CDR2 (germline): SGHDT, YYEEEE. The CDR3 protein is CASSLASLTDTQYF. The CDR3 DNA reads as TGTGCCAGCAGCTTGGCCTCTCTCACAGATACGCAGTATTTT.

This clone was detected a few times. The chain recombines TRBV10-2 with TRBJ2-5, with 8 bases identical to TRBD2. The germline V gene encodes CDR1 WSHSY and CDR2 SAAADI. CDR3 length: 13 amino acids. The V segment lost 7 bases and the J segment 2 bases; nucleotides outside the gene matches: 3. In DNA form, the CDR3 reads TGCGCCAGCAAACTAGCGGCGCAAGAGACCCAGTACTTC. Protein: CASKLAAQETQYF.

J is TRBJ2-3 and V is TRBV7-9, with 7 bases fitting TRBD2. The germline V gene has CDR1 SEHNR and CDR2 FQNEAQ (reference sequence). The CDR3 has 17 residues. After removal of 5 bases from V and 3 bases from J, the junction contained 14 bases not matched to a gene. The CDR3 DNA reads TGTGCCAGCAGCCCAATGTTGGCGGGAGAACGGACAGATACGCAGTATTTT. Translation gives CASSPMLAGERTDTQYF.